This T cell receptor beta chain was sequenced during a study of vaccination and CD4 T cells after COVID-19. Overall study: Taking of post-vaccine samples occurred a median about 70 days after dose two (range 14 to 241).

As concerns this clonotype: Its matching antigen is unknown.

Indicated treatment: roughly nine-day PBMC culture with coronavirus spike peptide pools or control peptides (ViraFEST assay). After about eleven days of culture, CD4+ T cells were negatively selected. Oncomine TCR Beta short-read sequencing was applied to DNA from cultured CD4+ T cells. TCRdb re-called the PCR reads through MiXCR, storing one row per CDR3 protein. This sample has roughly 11,000 distinct CDR3 sequences, with roughly two thirds found just once. Germline CDR1 MDHEN, CDR2 SYDVKM. The CDR3 consists of 14 residues. The J segment lost 2 bases and the V segment lost 6 bases, leaving 5 bases of the junction unmatched.

The gene calls are TRBV28 and TRBJ2-3, with 7 bases lining up with TRBD1. This specimen was CD4+ T cells from blood, cultured in vitro, taken before SARS-CoV-2 vaccination. This sequence was found in a human donor who had recovered from COVID-19. This CDR3 reads CASRVQGVTDTQYF. The DNA of the CDR3 is TGTGCCAGCAGGGTCCAGGGGGTCACAGATACGCAGTATTTT.